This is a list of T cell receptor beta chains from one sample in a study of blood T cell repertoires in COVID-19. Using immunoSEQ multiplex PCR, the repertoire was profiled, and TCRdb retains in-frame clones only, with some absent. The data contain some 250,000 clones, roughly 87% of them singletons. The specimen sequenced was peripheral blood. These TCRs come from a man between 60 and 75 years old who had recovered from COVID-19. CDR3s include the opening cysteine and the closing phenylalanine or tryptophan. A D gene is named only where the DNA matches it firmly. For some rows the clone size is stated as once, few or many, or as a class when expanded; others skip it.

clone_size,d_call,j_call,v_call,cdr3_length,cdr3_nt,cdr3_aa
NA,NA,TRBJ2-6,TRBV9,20,TGTGCCAGCAGCGTAGAGAAGAAACAGATCCAAGCCTCTGGGGCCAACGTCCTGACTTTC,CASSVEKKQIQASGANVLTF
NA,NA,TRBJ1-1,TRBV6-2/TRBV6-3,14,TGTGCCAGCAGCCGGACAGTCTCCCGCACTGAAGCTTTCTTT,CASSRTVSRTEAFF
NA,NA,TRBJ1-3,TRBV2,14,TGTGCCAGCAGTGGCAGGACAAAAGGAAACACCATATATTTT,CASSGRTKGNTIYF
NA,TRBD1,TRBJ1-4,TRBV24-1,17,TGTGCCACCAGTGACCCCGGGACAGTCGCAACTAATGAAAAACTGTTTTTT,CATSDPGTVATNEKLFF
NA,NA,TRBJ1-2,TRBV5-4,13,TGTGCCAGCAGCTTTTGGCAGGGTAGTGGCTACACCTTC,CASSFWQGSGYTF
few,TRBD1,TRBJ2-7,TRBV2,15,TGTGCCAGCAGGGGTAGGACAGGCGCAACCTACGAGCAGTACTTC,CASRGRTGATYEQYF
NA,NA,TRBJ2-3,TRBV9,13,TGTGCCAGCAGCGCCAGGGGCACAGATACGCAGTATTTT,CASSARGTDTQYF
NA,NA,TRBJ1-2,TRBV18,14,TGTGCCAGCTCACCACCCGGGACAAACGATGGCTACACCTTC,CASSPPGTNDGYTF
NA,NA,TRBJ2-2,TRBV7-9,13,TGTGCCAGCAGACCCTGGACAGTCGGGGAGCTGTTTTTT,CASRPWTVGELFF
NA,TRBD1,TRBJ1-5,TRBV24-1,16,TGTGCCACCAGTGATTCCATGACAGGGAGATTTGAGCCCCAGCATTTT,CATSDSMTGRFEPQHF
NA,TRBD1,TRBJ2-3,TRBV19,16,TGTGCCAGTAGTATAGTACTGGACAGGGGGGCAGATACGCAGTATTTT,CASSIVLDRGADTQYF
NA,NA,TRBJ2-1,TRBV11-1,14,TGTGCCAGCAGCTTAGACTTCCCCCACAATGAGCAGTTCTTC,CASSLDFPHNEQFF
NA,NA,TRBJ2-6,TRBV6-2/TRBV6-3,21,TGTGCCAGCAGTTGGTCCTACCTTATGCGGGACTCCAGATCTGGGGCCAACGTCCTGACTTTC,CASSWSYLMRDSRSGANVLTF
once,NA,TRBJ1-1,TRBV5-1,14,TGCGCCAGCACAGAACAGGTTGGTGGCACTGAAGCTTTCTTT,CASTEQVGGTEAFF
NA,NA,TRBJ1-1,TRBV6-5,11,TGTGCCAGCATTGGGGGGAGGGAAGCTTTCTTT,CASIGGREAFF
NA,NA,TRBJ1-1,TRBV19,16,TGTGCCAGTAGTCCGGATAATGGACAGTCTCTCACTGAAGCTTTCTTT,CASSPDNGQSLTEAFF
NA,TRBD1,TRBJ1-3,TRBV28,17,TGTGCCAGCAGTTCAGCAGGACAGGAGTACTCTGGAAACACCATATATTTT,CASSSAGQEYSGNTIYF
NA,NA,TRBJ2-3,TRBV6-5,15,TGTGCCAGCAGAGGCGGGGACAGTAACACAGATACGCAGTATTTT,CASRGGDSNTDTQYF
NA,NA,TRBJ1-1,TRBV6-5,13,TGTGCCAGCAGTTACGGAGTAGGGGCTGGAGCTTTCTTT,CASSYGVGAGAFF
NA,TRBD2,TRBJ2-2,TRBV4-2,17,TGTGCCAGCAGCCAAAACGACGGGGGGGCCCATACCGGGGAGCTGTTTTTT,CASSQNDGGAHTGELFF
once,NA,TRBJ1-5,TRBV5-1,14,TGCGCCAGCAGCCCCGGGTCGGGGGATCAGCCCCAGCATTTT,CASSPGSGDQPQHF
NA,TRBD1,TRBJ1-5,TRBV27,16,TGTGCCAGCAGTTCGGGGACAGGAGGCGGCAATCAGCCCCAGCATTTT,CASSSGTGGGNQPQHF
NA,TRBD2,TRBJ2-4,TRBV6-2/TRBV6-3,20,TGTGCCAGCAGTTATCACGGACTAGCGGGGGGCCGGTGGGCCAAAAACATTCAGTACTTC,CASSYHGLAGGRWAKNIQYF
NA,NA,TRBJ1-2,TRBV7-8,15,TGTGCCAGCAGCCGCAGTCGAGGAAGAGCCTATGGCTACACCTTC,CASSRSRGRAYGYTF
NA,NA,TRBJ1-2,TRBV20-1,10,TGCAGTGCTACGGGGAATGGCTACACCTTC,CSATGNGYTF
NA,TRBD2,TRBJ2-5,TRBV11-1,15,TGTGCCAGCAGCTATAGCGGGGGGGCCCTGGAGACCCAGTACTTC,CASSYSGGALETQYF
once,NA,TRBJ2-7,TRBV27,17,TGTGCCAGCAGTCTAGGACAACCGGGACTCGGATCCTACGAGCAGTACTTC,CASSLGQPGLGSYEQYF
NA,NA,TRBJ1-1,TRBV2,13,TGTGCCAGCAGTGAATATCAGGGCCCTGAAGCTTTCTTT,CASSEYQGPEAFF
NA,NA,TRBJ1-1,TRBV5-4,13,TGTGCCAGCAGCATTTACATGAACACTGAAGCTTTCTTT,CASSIYMNTEAFF
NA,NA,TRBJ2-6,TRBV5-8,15,TGTGCCAGCAGCATTACAGGGCCTGGGGCCAACGTCCTGACTTTC,CASSITGPGANVLTF
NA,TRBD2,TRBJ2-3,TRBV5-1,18,TGCGCCAGCAGTAGGAGACTAGCGGGGGGGCCCGGCACAGATACGCAGTATTTT,CASSRRLAGGPGTDTQYF
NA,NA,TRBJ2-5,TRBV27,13,TGTGCCAGCAGTTTAGCGGGGCCCTACAAACAGTACTTC,CASSLAGPYKQYF
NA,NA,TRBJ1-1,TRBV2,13,TGTGCCGCCGCCGCAGGGCCGAACACTGAAGCTTTCTTT,CAAAAGPNTEAFF